The rows below give T cell receptor beta chains drawn from one sample of a study of T cell responses to AZD1222 COVID-19 vaccine. Some clones are missing from TCRdb's copy, which holds only in-frame ones; the method was immunoSEQ multiplex PCR. Of about 55,000 clones in the sample, about 89% were seen once. This specimen was peripheral blood, taken on day 0 of AZD1222 vaccination. These receptors were collected from an adult in good health. The CDR3 runs from the conserved cysteine through the conserved F or W. Fields, in order: V gene, clone size, D gene, J gene, CDR3 protein, CDR3 DNA. The D gene is left open where the match is weak. Only some rows state a clone size, as once, few, many or a class for expanded clones.

>TRBV11-2|once|.|TRBJ2-2
CASSLAVNTGELFF
TGTGCCAGCAGCTTAGCCGTGAACACCGGGGAGCTGTTTTTT
>TRBV19|.|TRBD2|TRBJ2-1
CASTYGGSGTSGRNEQFF
TGTGCCAGTACCTATGGAGGGTCCGGGACTAGCGGGAGGAATGAGCAGTTCTTC
>TRBV5-1|.|.|TRBJ2-3
CASSLASPTDTQYF
TGCGCCAGCAGCTTGGCATCACCCACAGATACGCAGTATTTT
>TRBV5-4|.|.|TRBJ1-2
CASSPPLGGNYGYTF
TGTGCCAGCAGCCCACCCCTCGGGGGGAACTATGGCTACACCTTC
>TRBV5-5|.|.|TRBJ2-5
CASSLDRDGRETQYF
TGTGCCAGCAGCCTCGACAGGGACGGGAGGGAGACCCAGTACTTC
>TRBV7-2|.|.|TRBJ2-3
CASHRGLPTDTQYF
TGTGCCAGCCACAGGGGACTTCCCACAGATACGCAGTATTTT
>TRBV28|.|.|TRBJ1-5
CASSPRRNYSNQPQHF
TGTGCCAGCAGCCCCCGGCGGAACTATAGCAATCAGCCCCAGCATTTT
>TRBV1|.|.|TRBJ2-1
CTSSPYTPYNEQFF
TGCACCAGCAGCCCCTATACTCCTTACAATGAGCAGTTCTTC
>TRBV21-1|.|.|TRBJ2-7
CASSQGGGSEYEQYF
TGTGCCAGTTCACAGGGGGGCGGGAGTGAGTACGAGCAGTACTTC
>TRBV9|.|.|TRBJ2-1
CASSGSPMGEQFF
TGTGCCAGCAGCGGGAGCCCTATGGGTGAGCAGTTCTTC
>TRBV27|few|.|TRBJ2-3
CASSFGSTDTQYF
TGTGCCAGCAGTTTTGGGTCCACAGATACGCAGTATTTT
>TRBV18|few|TRBD1|TRBJ1-5
CASSPDRAGITQHF
TGTGCCAGCTCACCGGACAGGGCGGGGATCACCCAGCATTTT
>TRBV2|.|.|TRBJ1-2
CASSPERESNGYTF
TGTGCCAGCAGCCCCGAGAGGGAAAGTAACGGCTACACCTTC
>TRBV6-4|once|.|TRBJ1-6
CASSDGGAGSPLHF
TGTGCCAGCAGTGACGGCGGGGCCGGGTCACCCCTCCACTTT
>TRBV6-1|.|.|TRBJ2-5
CASSDGATPRETQYF
TGTGCCAGCAGTGATGGGGCTACCCCCCGAGAGACCCAGTACTTC
>TRBV9|.|TRBD2|TRBJ2-1
CASSEGTSGRESAFEQFF
TGTGCCAGCAGCGAGGGGACTAGCGGGAGGGAGAGCGCCTTTGAGCAGTTCTTC
>TRBV29-1|.|.|TRBJ1-1
CSVGRGSTEAFF
TGCAGCGTGGGGCGGGGGAGTACTGAAGCTTTCTTT
>TRBV13|.|.|TRBJ1-4
CASSQTDSREKLFF
TGTGCCAGCAGCCAAACCGACAGCAGGGAAAAACTGTTTTTT
>TRBV29-1|.|.|TRBJ2-1
CSVVTSSYNEQFF
TGCAGCGTTGTAACCAGCTCCTACAATGAGCAGTTCTTC
>TRBV11-2|.|.|TRBJ2-1
CASSLLLFNEQFF
TGTGCCAGCAGCTTGCTCCTATTCAATGAGCAGTTCTTC
>TRBV28|.|TRBD2|TRBJ2-1
CASSLWGGSHNEQFF
TGTGCCAGCAGTTTATGGGGCGGGAGCCACAATGAGCAGTTCTTC
>TRBV19|.|TRBD1|TRBJ1-1
CASSDRGQDEAFF
TGTGCCAGTAGCGACAGGGGGCAGGATGAAGCTTTCTTT
>TRBV6-5|few|TRBD1|TRBJ2-7
CASLDRDKNYEQYF
TGTGCCAGCCTTGACAGGGACAAAAACTACGAGCAGTACTTC
>TRBV28|once|.|TRBJ1-6
CASSVGRLADVWGKGSPLHF
TGTGCCAGCAGCGTAGGGCGCCTTGCGGACGTATGGGGCAAGGGTTCACCCCTCCACTTT
>TRBV7-9|.|TRBD2|TRBJ2-2
CASSLGRGRNTGELFF
TGTGCCAGCAGCTTAGGACGCGGGAGGAACACCGGGGAGCTGTTTTTT
>TRBV9|.|TRBD2|TRBJ2-5
CASSAGLAGVETQYF
TGTGCCAGCAGCGCAGGACTAGCGGGAGTTGAGACCCAGTACTTC
>TRBV28|.|TRBD2|TRBJ2-3
CASRLLAGEGDTQYF
TGTGCCAGCAGATTACTAGCGGGAGAAGGGGATACGCAGTATTTT
>TRBV7-9|once|TRBD1|TRBJ2-7
CASSLIGTATYEQYF
TGTGCCAGCAGCTTAATAGGGACAGCGACCTACGAGCAGTACTTC
>TRBV10-1|once|.|TRBJ2-1
CASSFSVNEQFF
TGCGCCAGCAGTTTCAGCGTCAATGAGCAGTTCTTC
>TRBV6-4|.|.|TRBJ2-7
CATRGRGGEQYF
TGTGCCACGCGGGGCAGGGGCGGCGAGCAGTACTTC
>TRBV7-9|.|.|TRBJ1-4
CASSSPPTNEKLFF
TGTGCCAGCAGCTCCCCCCCGACTAATGAAAAACTGTTTTTT
>TRBV7-2|.|TRBD2|TRBJ2-3
CASSWKGLAGVGADTQYF
TGTGCCAGCAGCTGGAAGGGACTAGCGGGAGTGGGCGCAGATACGCAGTATTTT
>TRBV6-1|.|TRBD1|TRBJ2-1
CASSEVGQGAGNEQFF
TGTGCCAGCAGTGAAGTCGGGCAGGGGGCAGGCAATGAGCAGTTCTTC
>TRBV11-3|.|TRBD2|TRBJ2-1
CASSLSGTSGSYNEQFF
TGTGCCAGCAGCTTATCCGGGACTAGCGGGAGTTACAATGAGCAGTTCTTC
>TRBV27|.|TRBD1|TRBJ1-1
CASSPRTGGTEAFF
TGTGCCAGCAGTCCCCGGACAGGGGGGACTGAAGCTTTCTTT
>TRBV19|few|TRBD1|TRBJ1-4
CASSMTGGLLNEKLFF
TGTGCCAGTAGTATGACAGGGGGCCTTCTAAATGAAAAACTGTTTTTT
>TRBV9|.|.|TRBJ1-6
CASSLTQEDNSPLHF
TGTGCCAGCAGCTTAACCCAGGAGGATAATTCACCCCTCCACTTT
>TRBV5-1|.|.|TRBJ2-5
CATAPLGFETQYF
TGCGCCACCGCACCTCTAGGATTCGAGACCCAGTACTTC
>TRBV12-5|.|.|TRBJ1-1
CASGREGGRAFF
TGTGCTAGTGGTCGGGAGGGAGGGCGAGCTTTCTTT
>TRBV5-1|.|.|TRBJ1-3
CASSPGQAGWNTIYF
TGCGCCAGCAGCCCGGGCCAGGCAGGGTGGAACACCATATATTTT
>TRBV5-1|.|.|TRBJ1-1
CASSLGWQAVNTEAFF
TGCGCCAGCAGCTTGGGCTGGCAGGCGGTGAACACTGAAGCTTTCTTT